This is a list of T cell receptor beta chains from one sample in a study of cytomegalovirus exposure and HLA in healthy donors. The protocol was immunoSEQ multiplex PCR, while the TCRdb copy is restricted to in-frame clones and leaves out a portion. The sample includes 95,000 to 150,000 clones, 77% of them seen just once. Sample: PBMCs. These receptors were taken from a human donor in good health. Both conserved end residues are part of each CDR3. A clone size is listed for some rows: how often the clone was seen (once, few, many), or a class if it is expanded.

TRBV5-1,TRBJ2-3,-,CASSLPGGRNTDTQYF
TRBV6-5,TRBJ1-6,-,CASSYSKAALGSPLHF
TRBV6-1,TRBJ1-2,-,CASSEGLTPNYGYTF
TRBV29-1,TRBJ1-1,-,CSAGTGMAFF
TRBV6-5,TRBJ1-1,-,CASNNQQGAEAFF
TRBV5-1,TRBJ2-5,-,CASSSRLVAGGRTGETQYF
TRBV19,TRBJ2-1,-,CASSTDWTSANEQFF
TRBV5-1,TRBJ1-2,-,CASSFRSGDSLNYGYTF
TRBV5-1,TRBJ2-1,few,CASSLAGGLAESSYNEQFF
TRBV13,TRBJ1-1,-,CASSLGGRTGPAAFF
TRBV27,TRBJ2-7,-,CASSLDRGPNYEQYF
TRBV11-2,TRBJ2-7,-,CASRWYGLASSYEQYF
TRBV4-1,TRBJ2-6,-,CASSGALPRRANVLTF
TRBV7-3,TRBJ1-2,-,CASSRDRGGYTF
TRBV10-3,TRBJ1-1,-,CAIARGSTEAFF
TRBV2,TRBJ2-2,-,CASSNDAGGELFF
TRBV14,TRBJ1-1,-,CASSHNPAGYTEAFF
TRBV6-1,TRBJ2-7,-,CASSGGQGAFEQYF
TRBV4-1,TRBJ2-7,-,CASSPSREFYEQYF
TRBV9,TRBJ2-3,-,CASSPDVGTGKEDTQYF
TRBV5-4,TRBJ2-7,few,CASSSGRAGGVTYEQYF
TRBV6-6,TRBJ2-7,few,CASRPRDSHGYEQYF
TRBV6-5,TRBJ2-7,once,CASSDNYEQYF
TRBV19,TRBJ2-7,few,CATGTRTYEQYF